The rows below give T cell receptor beta chains drawn from one sample of a study of early T cells in non-severe SARS-CoV-2 infection. TCRdb called the 5' RACE reads again in MiXCR, with one record for every CDR3 protein. Of 85,000 to 100,000 distinct CDR3 sequences listed, roughly 15% are singletons. Sequencing input: whole blood. The source is an adult who was a healthcare worker with PCR-confirmed SARS-CoV-2 infection or an uninfected control (not recorded which). CDR3s include the opening cysteine and the closing phenylalanine or tryptophan.

j_gene	v_gene	CDR3aa
TRBJ2-3	TRBV27	CASSPSSGIVTQYF
TRBJ1-2	TRBV2	CASSAYDRGRLYTF
TRBJ2-2	TRBV14	CATSVQGVDTGELFF
TRBJ2-3	TRBV6-1	CASERRREPSTDTQYF
TRBJ1-3	TRBV3-1	CASSRLQNSGNTIYF
TRBJ1-6	TRBV7-9	CASSLVVEYSPLHF
TRBJ2-3	TRBV28	CASSSAGGAGTDTQYF
TRBJ1-6	TRBV6-2/TRBV6-3	CASTAGYQDSPLHF
TRBJ2-2	TRBV21-1	CASSCPKRRSSPGSCFF
TRBJ2-5	TRBV20-1	CSARKSGGRETQYF
TRBJ1-5	TRBV18	CASSLEGGNQPQHF
TRBJ2-1	TRBV6-2/TRBV6-3	CASSYSSREVDEQFF
TRBJ2-6	TRBV2	CASTGTETTANVLTF
TRBJ2-7	TRBV7-2	CASSSTGTSAYEQYF
TRBJ2-7	TRBV6-5	CASSSRGDEQYF
TRBJ2-3	TRBV28	CASSLSYGLASSGGGTDTQYF
TRBJ1-5	TRBV12-3/TRBV12-4	CASSSFTGGKNQPQHF
TRBJ1-4	TRBV2	CASSETAEKLFF
TRBJ2-3	TRBV7-6	CASSHPEEDTQYF
TRBJ1-2	TRBV7-2	CASSLTGGLRQDGYTF
TRBJ2-1	TRBV6-2/TRBV6-3	CASYGLAESSYNEQFF
TRBJ2-6	TRBV10-3	CAIRKGQGAAGANVLTF
TRBJ2-6	TRBV19	CASSRGISGANVLTF
TRBJ1-4	TRBV7-9	CASSLKGADEKLFF
TRBJ2-7	TRBV7-2	CASSHSELLYF